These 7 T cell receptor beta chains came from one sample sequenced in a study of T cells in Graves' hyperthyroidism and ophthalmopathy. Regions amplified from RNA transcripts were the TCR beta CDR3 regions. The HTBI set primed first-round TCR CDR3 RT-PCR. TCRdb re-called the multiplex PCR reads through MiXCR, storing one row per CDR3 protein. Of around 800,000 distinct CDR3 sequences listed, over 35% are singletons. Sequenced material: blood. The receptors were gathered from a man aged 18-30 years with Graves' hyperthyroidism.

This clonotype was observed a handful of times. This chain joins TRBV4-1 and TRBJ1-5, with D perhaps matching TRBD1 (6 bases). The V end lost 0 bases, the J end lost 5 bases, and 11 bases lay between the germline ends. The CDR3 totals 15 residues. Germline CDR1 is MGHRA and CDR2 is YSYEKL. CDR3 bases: TGCGCCAGCAGCCAAGACAGGGGTAACGATCAGCCCCAGCATTTT. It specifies CASSQDRGNDQPQHF.

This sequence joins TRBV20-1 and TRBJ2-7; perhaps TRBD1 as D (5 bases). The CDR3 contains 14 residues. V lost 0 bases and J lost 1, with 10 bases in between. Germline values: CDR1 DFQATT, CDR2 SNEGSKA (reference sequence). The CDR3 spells CSARDIRGSYEQYF. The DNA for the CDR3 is TGCAGTGCTAGAGATATAAGGGGTTCCTACGAGCAGTACTTC.

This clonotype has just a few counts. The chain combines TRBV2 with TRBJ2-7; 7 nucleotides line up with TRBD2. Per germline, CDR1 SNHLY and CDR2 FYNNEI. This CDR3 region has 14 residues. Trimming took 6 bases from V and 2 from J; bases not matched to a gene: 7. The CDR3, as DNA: TGTGCCAGCAGAGACGGAGCGGGACCCTACGAGCAGTACTTC. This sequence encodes CASRDGAGPYEQYF.

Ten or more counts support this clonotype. The CDR3 region has the DNA TGTGCCAGCACCGGACAGCTAAACACTGAAGCTTTCTTT. This sequence encodes CASTGQLNTEAFF. V is TRBV2 and J is TRBJ1-1; TRBD1 might be the D (6 bases). V was trimmed by 7 bases and J by 2 bases, leaving 11 bases between them. Germline V gene sequence: CDR1 SNHLY, CDR2 FYNNEI. The CDR3 sequence is 13 residues long.

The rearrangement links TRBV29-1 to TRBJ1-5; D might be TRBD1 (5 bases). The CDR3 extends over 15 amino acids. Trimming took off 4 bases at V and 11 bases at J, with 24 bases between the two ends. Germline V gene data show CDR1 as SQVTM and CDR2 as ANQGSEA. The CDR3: CSVGGWGSTQETQHF. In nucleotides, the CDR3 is TGCAGCGTTGGGGGGTGGGGCTCTACGCAAGAGACCCAGCATTTT.

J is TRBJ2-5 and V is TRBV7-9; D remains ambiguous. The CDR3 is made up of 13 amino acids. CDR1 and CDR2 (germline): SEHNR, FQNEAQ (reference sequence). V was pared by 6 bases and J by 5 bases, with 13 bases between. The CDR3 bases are TGTGCCAGCAGTTCCCGTATGGGCGAGACCCAGTACTTC. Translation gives CASSSRMGETQYF.

DNA of the CDR3: TGTGCCAGCAGCCCAACCGTTAGACAATACACCGGGGAGCTGTTTTTT. This encodes CASSPTVRQYTGELFF. This sequence joins TRBV7-9 and TRBJ2-2; D call uncertain. V was pared by 5 bases and J by 3 bases, with 16 bases between. Looked up from germline, CDR1 is SEHNR and CDR2 is FQNEAQ (reference sequence). The CDR3 is 16 residues long.